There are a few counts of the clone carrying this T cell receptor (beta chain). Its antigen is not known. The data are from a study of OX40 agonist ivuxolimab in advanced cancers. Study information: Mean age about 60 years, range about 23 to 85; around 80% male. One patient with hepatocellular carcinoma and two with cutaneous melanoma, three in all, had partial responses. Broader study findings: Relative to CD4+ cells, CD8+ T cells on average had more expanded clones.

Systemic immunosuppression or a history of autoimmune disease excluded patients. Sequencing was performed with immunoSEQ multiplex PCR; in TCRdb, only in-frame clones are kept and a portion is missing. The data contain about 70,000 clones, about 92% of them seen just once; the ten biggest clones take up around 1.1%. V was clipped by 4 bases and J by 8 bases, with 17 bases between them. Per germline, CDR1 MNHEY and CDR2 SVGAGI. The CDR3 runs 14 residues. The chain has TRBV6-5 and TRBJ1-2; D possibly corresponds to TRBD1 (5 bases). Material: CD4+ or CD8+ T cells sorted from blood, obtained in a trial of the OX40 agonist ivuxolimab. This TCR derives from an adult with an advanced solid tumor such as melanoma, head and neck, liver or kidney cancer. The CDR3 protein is CASSFSGTVAGYTF. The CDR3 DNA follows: TGTGCCAGCAGTTTTTCCGGGACGGTGGCCGGCTACACCTTC.